This T cell receptor beta chain was recorded in a study of shared clonotypes between healthy human individuals. Sequencing used immunoSEQ multiplex PCR; TCRdb keeps in-frame clones, though not all of them. The data contain under 2,500,000 clones, 90% to 96% of them seen just once; the ten biggest clones take up roughly 0.13%. Germline assignment: CDR1 MNHEY and CDR2 SMNVEV (reference sequence). CDR3 size: 15 residues. V was pared by 5 bases and J by 6 bases, with 14 bases between. The TCR was taken from a man between 18 and 29 years old in good health. Material: naive CD4+ T cells sorted from blood. The subset: CD45RA+ positively selected. The chain joins TRBV27 to TRBJ1-6; perhaps TRBD1 as D (5 bases). The CDR3: CASSPRRGTNSPLHF. The DNA of the CDR3 is TGTGCCAGCAGTCCCCGCCGGGGGACTAATTCACCCCTCCACTTT.